The 17 T cell receptor beta chains presented below share a single source sample, sequenced in a study of cytomegalovirus exposure and HLA in healthy donors. PCR employed 60 Vbeta and 13 Jbeta primers. Assay used: immunoSEQ multiplex PCR; TCRdb lists only in-frame clones, some missing. The repertoire consists of about 120,000 clones, with over 8% occurring once and the leading ten covering roughly 3%. Sequenced: PBMCs. The receptors originated from a man aged 25 to 40 in good health and CMV-seronegative.

Here the CDR3 reads CATSKAQGADTQYF. CDR3 in DNA: TGTGCCACCAGCAAAGCGCAGGGTGCAGATACGCAGTATTTT. V usage is TRBV15 and J usage is TRBJ2-3; D is perhaps TRBD1 (5 bases). Per germline, CDR1 LNHNV and CDR2 YYDKDF (reference sequence). Trimming shortened V by 4 bases and J by 4 bases, and 12 bases separated the two germline ends. CDR3 size: 14 residues.

The rearrangement uses TRBV7-9 and TRBJ2-6; D is ambiguous. Germline lookup yields CDR1 SEHNR and CDR2 FQNEAQ (reference sequence). The CDR3 consists of 13 residues. The ends were cut back, 7 bases at V and 0 bases at J, with 4 bases in the middle. The CDR3 DNA is TGTGCCAGCACCATCTCTGGGGCCAACGTCCTGACTTTC. Its protein product is CASTISGANVLTF.

The CDR3 reads CASSEGLAGVEQYF. CDR3 coding DNA: TGTGCCAGCAGTGAAGGGCTAGCGGGAGTTGAGCAGTACTTC. This rearrangement joins TRBV6-1 to TRBJ2-7; 10 nucleotides agree with TRBD2. V gave up 1 base and J gave up 7 bases; unmatched junction bases: 4. Germline assignment: CDR1 MNHNS and CDR2 SASEGT. The CDR3 has 14 amino acids.

The chain recombines TRBV9 with TRBJ1-2; no reliable D call. Looked up from germline, CDR1 is SGDLS and CDR2 is YYNGEE. Trimming removed 3 bases from V and 0 bases from J, with 12 bases in between. This CDR3 has 15 residues. CDR3 nucleotides: TGTGCCAGCAGCGCAGCCCTAGCCCCTAACTATGGCTACACCTTC. Its translation is CASSAALAPNYGYTF.

The chain has TRBV19 and TRBJ2-4, with 10 bases aligning to TRBD1. After removal of 4 bases from V and 9 bases from J, the junction contained 12 bases not matched to a gene. This CDR3 has 16 amino acids. Germline assignment: CDR1 LNHDA and CDR2 SQIVND (reference sequence). CDR3 sequence (DNA): TGTGCCAGTAGTAAATTCTCGGGGACAGGGGTAAGCATTCAGTACTTC. Its protein product is CASSKFSGTGVSIQYF.

The rearrangement uses TRBV2 and TRBJ1-2; TRBD1 aligns across 7 bases. Germline V lookup: CDR1 SNHLY, CDR2 FYNNEI. Trimming took 0 bases from V and 6 from J; bases not matched to a gene: 4. CDR3 length: 14 residues. This chain's CDR3 is CASSEATGYNGYTF. Here the CDR3 DNA reads TGTGCCAGCAGTGAAGCGACAGGGTATAATGGCTACACCTTC.

This clone turned up a few times. The V and J genes are TRBV28 and TRBJ2-1; 10 nucleotides line up with TRBD2. Germline assignment: CDR1 MDHEN and CDR2 SYDVKM. V shed 5 bases and J 5 bases; nucleotides not matched to a gene: 3. This CDR3 spans 14 amino acids. CDR3 sequence (DNA): TGTGCCAGCAGTGTCCTAGCGGGAGACAATGAGCAGTTCTTC. It yields the protein CASSVLAGDNEQFF.

This clone was counted a few times. The chain joins TRBV2 to TRBJ2-1; the D gene is possibly TRBD2 (6 bases). V lost 2 bases, J lost 0 bases, and 8 bases lay in between. The CDR3 covers 15 residues. Germline assignment: CDR1 SNHLY and CDR2 FYNNEI. The CDR3, as DNA: TGTGCCAGCAGTGAACGGGAGAACTCCTACAATGAGCAGTTCTTC. Protein: CASSERENSYNEQFF. The entire variable domain, with the rest obtained from reference TRBV2 and TRBJ2-1, is as follows: EPEVTQTPSHQVTQMGQEVILRCVPISNHLYFYWYRQILGQKVEFLVSFYNNEISEKSEIFDDQFSVERPDGSNFTLKIRSTKLEDSAMYFCASSERENSYNEQFFGPGTRLTVL.

The CDR3 DNA is TGCGCCAGCAGCTTGGACAGCCCTTCGAACACCGGGGAGCTGTTTTTT. It encodes CASSLDSPSNTGELFF. J is TRBJ2-2 and V is TRBV5-1, with D unresolved. Germline-derived CDR1 and CDR2 are SGHRS and YFSETQ. Trimming removed 0 bases at V and 0 bases at J, with 9 bases between. This CDR3 has 16 residues.

The chain carries TRBV5-4 and TRBJ2-5, with a tentative D call TRBD2 (5 bases). V lost 4 bases and J lost 5, with 15 bases in between. The CDR3 contains 14 residues. Germline CDR1 and CDR2: SGHNT and YYREEE (reference sequence). The CDR3 bases are TGTGCCAGCAGCCGAGAGGGATCCTGGGAGACCCAGTACTTC. Amino acid sequence: CASSREGSWETQYF.

There are a few counts of this clone. The same CDR3 can be traced to other DNA sequences in this sample. The chain is built from TRBV29-1 and TRBJ2-3; D is possibly TRBD2 (7 bases). The ends were cut back, 7 bases at V and 3 bases at J, with 17 bases in the middle. This CDR3 comprises 14 residues. Germline V lookup: CDR1 SQVTM, CDR2 ANQGSEA. This CDR3 reads CSASRGATTDTQYF. CDR3 DNA sequence: TGCAGCGCTTCCCGGGGGGCGACAACAGATACGCAGTATTTT.

This clone was counted between two and nine times. The chain recombines TRBV4-1 with TRBJ2-3; D unclear. This CDR3 comprises 14 residues. Trimming removed 4 bases at V and 1 base at J, with 9 bases between. Looked up from germline, CDR1 is MGHRA and CDR2 is YSYEKL. Here the CDR3 DNA reads TGCGCCAGCAGCCTCCCCCGGGGCACAGATACGCAGTATTTT. This sequence encodes CASSLPRGTDTQYF.

About this clone itself: Within the sample, other DNA sequences also encode this same CDR3. The chain carries TRBV2 and TRBJ1-1, with D perhaps TRBD1 (5 bases). Looked up from germline, CDR1 is SNHLY and CDR2 is FYNNEI. The ends were cut back, 11 bases at V and 7 bases at J, with 11 bases in the middle. There are 10 residues in the CDR3. CDR3 DNA sequence: TGTGCCCTCGGGGGTCTTGAAGCTTTCTTT. It yields the protein CALGGLEAFF.

The sample holds a few counts of this clone. The J gene is TRBJ2-7, the V gene TRBV13, with 11 bases aligning to TRBD1. Germline lookup yields CDR1 PRHDT and CDR2 FYEKMQ (reference sequence). The length of the CDR3 is 16 residues. J was trimmed by 2 bases and V by 4 bases; bases with no gene match: 7. The CDR3 sequence is CASSYGQGAGTYEQYF. The CDR3 nucleotides are TGTGCCAGCAGCTACGGACAGGGGGCAGGCACCTACGAGCAGTACTTC.

This chain joins TRBV2 and TRBJ2-7; D is possibly TRBD2 (5 bases). CDR1 and CDR2 (germline): SNHLY, FYNNEI. The V end lost 3 bases, the J end lost 2 bases, and 14 bases lay between the germline ends. The CDR3 spans 15 residues. Here the CDR3 reads CASSDLSATTYEQYF. DNA for the CDR3: TGTGCCAGCAGTGACCTTAGCGCAACTACCTACGAGCAGTACTTC.

The J gene is TRBJ2-7, the V gene TRBV27, with 10 positions matching TRBD1. With V trimmed by 4 bases and J by 6 bases, 6 bases remained unmatched. Germline V gene data show CDR1 as MNHEY and CDR2 as SMNVEV (reference sequence). The CDR3 loop spans 14 amino acids. CDR3 DNA: TGTGCCAGCAGTTCCGACAGGGGGCGAGCCGAGCAGTACTTC. Residues: CASSSDRGRAEQYF.

This clone was seen a handful of times. The chain couples TRBV6-5 to TRBJ2-1; 9 bases map to TRBD1. There are 14 residues in the CDR3. Trimming cost V 11 bases and J 2 bases; bases outside gene matches: 7. Germline lookup yields CDR1 MNHEY and CDR2 SVGAGI. CDR3: CAGKDRGPYNEQFF. CDR3 bases: TGTGCCGGGAAGGACAGGGGTCCCTACAATGAGCAGTTCTTC.